What follows describes a single T cell receptor beta chain. Antigen: not known. These data come from a study of somatic mutations in cytotoxic T cells in rheumatoid arthritis. Overall study context: The authors flow-sorted some V beta antibody-stained T-cell populations at nearly 100% purity, including V beta1+ cells that they sequenced for TCRB. Study-wide points: CD8+ clonality rose with age in rheumatoid arthritis patients, unlike in healthy controls.

Profiling relied on immunoSEQ multiplex PCR, and the TCRdb table lists in-frame clones only, not all of them. Here the sample spans about 26,000 clones, 82% being singletons. This TCR was sampled from a man in his fifties or sixties in good health. The specimen sequenced was CD8+ T cells sorted from blood.

Written as DNA, the CDR3 is TGTGCCAGCAGCTTAGGGGCTAGCGGGAGGTATAGACCCTACGAGCAGTACTTC. Translating it yields CASSLGASGRYRPYEQYF. The V gene is TRBV7-2, the J gene TRBJ2-7; 11 bases match TRBD2. The CDR3 totals 18 residues. J was trimmed by 2 bases and V by 1 base; bases with no gene match: 10. The V gene's germline CDR1 is SGHTA and CDR2 FQGNSA.